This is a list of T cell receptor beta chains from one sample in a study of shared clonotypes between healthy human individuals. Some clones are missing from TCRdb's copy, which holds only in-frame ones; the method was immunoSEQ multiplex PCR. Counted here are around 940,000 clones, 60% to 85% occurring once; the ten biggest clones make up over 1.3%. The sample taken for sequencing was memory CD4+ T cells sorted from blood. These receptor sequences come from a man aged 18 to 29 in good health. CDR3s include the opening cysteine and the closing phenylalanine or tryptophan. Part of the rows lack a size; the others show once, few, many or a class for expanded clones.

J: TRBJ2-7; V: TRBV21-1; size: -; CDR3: CATTRPRGREQYF
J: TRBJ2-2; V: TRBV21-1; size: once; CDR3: CAGGLAGVSTGELFF
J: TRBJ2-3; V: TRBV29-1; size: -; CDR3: CSVASGTSTDTQYF
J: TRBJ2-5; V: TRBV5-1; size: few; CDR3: CASSLSGSGETQYF
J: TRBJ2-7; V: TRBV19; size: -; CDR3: CASRSTGSSYEQYF
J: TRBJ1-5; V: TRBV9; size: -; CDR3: CASSRGTGDNQPQHF
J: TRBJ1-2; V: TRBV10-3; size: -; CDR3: CAIGDGPGTGYTF
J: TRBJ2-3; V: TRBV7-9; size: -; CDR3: CASSMASGGADTQYF
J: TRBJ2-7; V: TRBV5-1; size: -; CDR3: CASSLVPDYEQYF
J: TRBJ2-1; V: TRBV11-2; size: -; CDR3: CASHSQLSNEQFF
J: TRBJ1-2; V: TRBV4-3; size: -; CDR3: CASSQDLGTGYGYTF
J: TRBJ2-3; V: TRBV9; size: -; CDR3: CASSPRTSGGVDTQYF
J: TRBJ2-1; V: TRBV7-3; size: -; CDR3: CASSLTGHSSYNEQFF
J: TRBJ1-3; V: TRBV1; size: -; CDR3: CTGRTGVRGSGNTIYF
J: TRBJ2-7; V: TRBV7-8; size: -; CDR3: CASSSGTVQVYEQYF
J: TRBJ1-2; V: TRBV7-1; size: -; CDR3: CASSRDEGWYTF
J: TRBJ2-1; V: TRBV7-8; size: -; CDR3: CASSSGTGSHEQFF
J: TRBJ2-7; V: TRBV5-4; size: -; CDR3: CASSIGGTSGRNEQYF
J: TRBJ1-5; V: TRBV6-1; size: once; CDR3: CASSELSVGSTGHSNQPQHF
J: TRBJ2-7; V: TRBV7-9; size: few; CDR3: CASSLSGIYEQYF
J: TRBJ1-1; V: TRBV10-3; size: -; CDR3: CAISDGSFLGNTEAFF
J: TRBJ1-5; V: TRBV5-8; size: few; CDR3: CASQGLNQPQHF
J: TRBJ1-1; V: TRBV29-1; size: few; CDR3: CSVVQGGFTEAFF
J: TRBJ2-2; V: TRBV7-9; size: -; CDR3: CASSRVGGTAGELFF
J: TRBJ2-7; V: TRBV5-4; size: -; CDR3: CASSLMGGSYEQYF
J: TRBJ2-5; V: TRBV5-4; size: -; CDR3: CASSFNAPSTKTQYF
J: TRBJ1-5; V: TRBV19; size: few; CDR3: CASSPSRDRPNQPQHF
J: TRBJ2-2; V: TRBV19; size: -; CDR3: CASSNRQGTNTGELFF
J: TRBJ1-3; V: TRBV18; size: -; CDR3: CASSPPGYSGNTIYF
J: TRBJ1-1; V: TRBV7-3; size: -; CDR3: CASSPDRSTEAFF
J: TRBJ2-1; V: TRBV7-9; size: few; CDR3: CASSLSVQIAAYNEQFF
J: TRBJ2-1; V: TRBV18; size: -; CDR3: CASSPGTGAGEQFF
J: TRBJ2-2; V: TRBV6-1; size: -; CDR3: CASSAVNTGELFF
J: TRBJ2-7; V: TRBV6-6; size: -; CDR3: CASSGRTGTSGTEQYF
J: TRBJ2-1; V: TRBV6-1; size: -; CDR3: CASSESRRSEQFF
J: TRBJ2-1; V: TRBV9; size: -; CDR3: CASSDSQTSGSYNEQFF
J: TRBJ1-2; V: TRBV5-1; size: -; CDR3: CASSERGQGGTGGYTF
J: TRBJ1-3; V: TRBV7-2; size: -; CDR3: CASSLQGAGDTIYF
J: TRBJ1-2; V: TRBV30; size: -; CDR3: CAWSPWQGAGYTF
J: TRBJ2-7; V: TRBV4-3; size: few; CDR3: CASSQDPGVPYEQYF
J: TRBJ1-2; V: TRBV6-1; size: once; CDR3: CASSEAAGTLTGYTF
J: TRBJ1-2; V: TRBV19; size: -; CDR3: CASTPLGQNYGYTF
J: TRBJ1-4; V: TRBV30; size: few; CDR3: CASPFWGDEKLFF
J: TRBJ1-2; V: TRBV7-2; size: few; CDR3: CASSTSDGRNGYTF
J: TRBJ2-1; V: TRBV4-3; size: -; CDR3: CASSQVGVAGGTYNEQFF
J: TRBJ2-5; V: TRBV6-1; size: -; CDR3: CASSEDGRYAQETQYF
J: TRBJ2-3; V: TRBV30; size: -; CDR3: CASKRGLGWDTQYF
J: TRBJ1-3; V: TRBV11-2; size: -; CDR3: CASSSAGGRTGNTIYF
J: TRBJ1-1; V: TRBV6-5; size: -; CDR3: CASSYRFSTTEAFF
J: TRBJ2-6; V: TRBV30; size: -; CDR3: CAWSLPSGANVLTF
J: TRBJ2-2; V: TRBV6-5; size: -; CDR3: CASFDSHQSGELFF
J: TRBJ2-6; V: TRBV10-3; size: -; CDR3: CAISESGTGANVLTF